Included here is one T cell receptor beta chain sequence, with context. The CDR3 has 13 amino acids. Looked up from germline, CDR1 is SNHLY and CDR2 is FYNNEI. The V end lost 2 bases, the J end lost 9 bases, and 8 bases lay between the germline ends. The protocol was immunoSEQ multiplex PCR, while the TCRdb copy is restricted to in-frame clones and leaves out a portion. This table holds about 120,000 clones, approximately 88% found once. This sample is drawn from a study of control samples from healthy donors and cancer patients. Sequencing was done on a sample of blood. The rearrangement links TRBV2 to TRBJ1-6; unclear D gene. The source of this sequence is a middle-aged man in good health. CDR3 in amino acids: CASSELNTSPLHF. Here the CDR3 DNA reads TGTGCCAGCAGTGAACTAAACACTTCACCCCTCCACTTT.